One and the same sample provided the 19 T cell receptor beta chains below, sequenced in a study of cytomegalovirus exposure and HLA in healthy donors. Primers: 60 Vbeta forward and 13 Jbeta reverse. TCRdb's copy holds only in-frame clones and misses some; the assay was immunoSEQ multiplex PCR. The sample records about 72,000 clones, about four fifths being singletons. The specimen was PBMCs. All receptors derive from a man in his late teens or twenties in good health and CMV-seronegative.

This rearrangement joins TRBV7-2 to TRBJ2-7; tentative D call: TRBD1 (8 bases). The CDR3 runs 15 residues. Germline V CDR1 and CDR2: SGHTA, FQGNSA. V lost 5 bases and J lost 5, with 19 bases in between. The CDR3 region is CASSREGQGADEQYF. Here the CDR3 DNA reads TGTGCCAGCAGCAGGGAGGGTCAGGGGGCCGACGAGCAGTACTTC.

The chain employs TRBV4-3 and TRBJ1-3; D uncertain. V lost 3 bases, J lost 8 bases, and 23 bases lay in between. This CDR3 is built from 17 residues. Germline V CDR1 and CDR2: LGHNA, YSLEER. CDR3 coding DNA: TGCGCCAGCAGCCAGTTTGCGAGACGGGAGAATGGGGACACCATATATTTT. This codes for CASSQFARRENGDTIYF.

Only one count was recorded for this clone. The V gene is TRBV5-1, the J gene TRBJ2-1; 8 nucleotides match TRBD1. With 0 bases clipped from V and 0 bases from J, the junction kept 8 bases outside the gene matches. CDR3 size: 18 residues. Germline values: CDR1 SGHRS, CDR2 YFSETQ. Here the CDR3 reads CASSLGGQGAPSYNEQFF. CDR3 in DNA: TGCGCCAGCAGCTTGGGGGGGCAGGGGGCGCCCTCCTACAATGAGCAGTTCTTC.

The chain uses TRBV7-2 and TRBJ2-3, with D possibly TRBD2 on 5 matching bases. V was pared by 1 base and J by 6 bases, with 8 bases between. CDR1 is SGHTA and CDR2 is FQGNSA in the germline V gene. This CDR3 region has 13 residues. In DNA form, the CDR3 reads TGTGCCAGCAGCTTAGGAGGGTTTGATACGCAGTATTTT. Amino acids: CASSLGGFDTQYF.

A single count supports this clone. The V gene is TRBV27, the J gene TRBJ2-1; 9 bases line up with TRBD2. Germline V CDR1 and CDR2: MNHEY, SMNVEV (reference sequence). This CDR3 has 17 residues. J lost 4 bases, V lost 3 bases, and 10 bases had no gene match. DNA of the CDR3: TGTGCCAGCAGTTTCGCGGGGGGGGCGCCCCTTTACAATGAGCAGTTCTTC. Amino acid sequence: CASSFAGGAPLYNEQFF.

The J gene is TRBJ2-1, the V gene TRBV6-6; no firm D call. The V end was cut by 5 bases, the J end by 7 bases, with 3 bases between. The CDR3 is made up of 10 amino acids. CDR1 and CDR2 from the germline V gene are MNHNY and SVGAGI (reference sequence). CDR3 loop: CASSRNEQFF. For the CDR3, the DNA is TGTGCCAGCAGTCGGAATGAGCAGTTCTTC.

This clone was counted a single time. This sequence joins TRBV19 and TRBJ1-2; the D is unclear. Trimming took 6 bases from V and 4 from J, leaving 15 bases between them. This CDR3 region has 14 residues. Germline V gives CDR1 LNHDA, CDR2 SQIVND (reference sequence). Written as DNA, the CDR3 is TGTGCCAGTAGCGCTACCTTAAGTCCCTATGGCTACACCTTC. The encoded protein is CASSATLSPYGYTF.

The V call is TRBV6-5, the J call TRBJ1-1, with 9 bases that match TRBD1. Germline trimming cut 5 bases from V and 7 bases from J; bases unmatched to any gene: 5. CDR1 is MNHEY, CDR2 SVGAGI, per germline. CDR3 size: 13 residues. The DNA for the CDR3 is TGTGCCAGCAGTGACGGGACAGGGAGTGAAGCTTTCTTT. Protein sequence: CASSDGTGSEAFF.

The chain combines TRBV6-5 with TRBJ1-2; 7 nucleotides agree with TRBD1. The CDR3 sequence is 15 residues long. Trimming at V came to 4 bases and at J to 2 bases, leaving 7 bases not matched to a gene. The germline V gene has CDR1 MNHEY and CDR2 SVGAGI. In DNA, the CDR3 is TGTGCCAGCAGTTCCCCCCCAGGGGGGAACTATGGCTACACCTTC. Its protein is CASSSPPGGNYGYTF.

The chain employs TRBV6-4 and TRBJ2-3; TRBD2 aligns across 7 bases. V lost 2 bases to trimming and J lost 2 bases; unmatched junction nucleotides: 13. CDR3 length equals 18 residues. CDR1 MRHNA and CDR2 SNTAGT come from the germline V gene. CDR3: CASSDPTPWTRATDTQYF. CDR3 in DNA: TGTGCCAGCAGTGACCCAACCCCTTGGACTAGGGCCACAGATACGCAGTATTTT.

V usage is TRBV30 and J usage is TRBJ2-2, with D possibly matching TRBD1 (6 bases). The length of the CDR3 is 14 residues. V was trimmed by 5 bases and J by 5 bases, leaving 15 bases between them. CDR1 is GTSNPN and CDR2 is SVGIG in the germline V gene (reference sequence). This chain's CDR3 is CAWSQGGGTGELFF. CDR3 coding DNA: TGTGCCTGGTCACAGGGTGGAGGAACCGGGGAGCTGTTTTTT. Based on the CDR3 plus reference TRBV30 and TRBJ2-2, the full variable domain is SQTIHQWPATLVQPVGSPLSLECTVEGTSNPNLYWYRQAAGRGLQLLFYSVGIGQISSEVPQNLSASRPQDRQFILSSKKLLLSDSGFYLCAWSQGGGTGELFFGEGSRLTVL.

This chain links TRBV7-6 with TRBJ2-5; tentatively, D is TRBD2 (6 bases). The V end lost 2 bases, the J end lost 6 bases, and 19 bases lay between the germline ends. Per the germline V gene, CDR1 is SGHVS and CDR2 is FNYEAQ. The length of the CDR3 is 16 residues. The CDR3 sequence: CASSLKREVSEKTQYF. In nucleotides, the CDR3 is TGTGCCAGCAGCTTAAAAAGGGAGGTTTCTGAAAAGACCCAGTACTTC.

This sequence joins TRBV14 and TRBJ1-1, with D tentatively TRBD1 (5 bases). The CDR3 is 16 amino acids. Trimming stripped 4 bases from V and 0 bases from J, with 15 bases between. In germline, CDR1 is SGHDN, CDR2 FVKESK. Written as DNA, the CDR3 is TGTGCCAGCAGCCGAAGGGTGGGGGGACTGAACACTGAAGCTTTCTTT. Protein product: CASSRRVGGLNTEAFF.

The V gene is TRBV28, the J gene TRBJ2-4; unclear D gene. The CDR3 is 13 amino acids. Trimming removed 4 bases from V and 2 bases from J, with 6 bases in between. CDR1 and CDR2 (germline): MDHEN, SYDVKM. The CDR3 DNA sequence: TGTGCCAGCAGTTGGCATTCCAAAAACATTCAGTACTTC. It translates to CASSWHSKNIQYF.

This chain links TRBV28 with TRBJ2-3; 9 nucleotides align to TRBD1. The CDR3 is made up of 16 amino acids. The V gene's germline CDR1 is MDHEN and CDR2 SYDVKM. V dropped 5 bases and J dropped 3; count of bases not matched to a gene: 9. This CDR3 reads CASSPLGTGPTDTQYF. The CDR3 nucleotides read TGTGCCAGCAGTCCCCTAGGGACAGGGCCAACAGATACGCAGTATTTT.

The CDR3 region has the DNA TGTGCCAGCAGGACACAGGGTTATGCCACTGAAGCTTTCTTT. The encoded protein is CASRTQGYATEAFF. This chain links TRBV2 with TRBJ1-1, with D perhaps matching TRBD1 (6 bases). The CDR3 consists of 14 residues. CDR1 is SNHLY, CDR2 FYNNEI, per germline. Trimming cost V 6 bases and J 4 bases, with 15 bases left between them.

A remark on this clone: One end of the junction does not line up with germline, which may come from a read error. The sample has other DNA sequences that encode this CDR3 too. V is TRBV30 and J is TRBJ1-2; TRBD1 is a possible D gene (5 bases). The germline CDR1 and CDR2 sequences are GTSNPN and SVGIG (reference sequence). This CDR3 region has 17 residues. Here the CDR3 reads CAWSVSGRGAGNYGYTF. CDR3 nucleotides: TGCGCCTGGAGTGTATCTGGGCGAGGGGCGGGAAACTATGGCTACACCTTC.

CDR3 sequence: CASSFGGAGTEAFF. The CDR3 DNA follows: TGTGCCAGCAGTTTCGGGGGGGCAGGTACTGAAGCTTTCTTT. The chain recombines TRBV27 with TRBJ1-1, with D perhaps TRBD1 (6 bases). V lost 3 bases to trimming and J lost 5 bases, with 13 bases between them. This CDR3 is built from 14 residues. Per the germline V gene, CDR1 is MNHEY and CDR2 is SMNVEV (reference sequence).

A few counts support this clone. The chain recombines TRBV28 with TRBJ2-3, with TRBD2 identical over 10 bases. Germline assignment: CDR1 MDHEN and CDR2 SYDVKM. The V gene end was trimmed by 3 bases and the J gene end by 5 bases; junction bases not matched to a gene: 8. There are 16 residues in the CDR3. CDR3 residues: CASSLESGGAIDTQYF. The CDR3 DNA follows: TGTGCCAGCAGTTTGGAAAGCGGGGGGGCAATAGATACGCAGTATTTT. Combining the CDR3 with reference TRBV28 and TRBJ2-3 gives the whole variable domain DVKVTQSSRYLVKRTGEKVFLECVQDMDHENMFWYRQDPGLGLRLIYFSYDVKMKEKGDIPEGYSVSREKKERFSLILESASTNQTSMYLCASSLESGGAIDTQYFGPGTRLTVL.